This T cell receptor (beta chain) was obtained from a study of cytomegalovirus exposure and HLA in healthy donors. PCR amplification relied on 60 Vbeta primers (plus 13 Jbeta primers). Sequencing used immunoSEQ multiplex PCR; TCRdb keeps in-frame clones, though not all of them. The sample has roughly 200,000 clones, 70% to 80% seen once. CDR3 length equals 18 residues. The germline V gene encodes CDR1 SEHNR and CDR2 FQNEAQ (reference sequence). Germline trimming cut 4 bases from V and 3 bases from J; bases unmatched to any gene: 12. The receptor was derived from a male donor in good health and CMV-seronegative. The V and J genes are TRBV7-9 and TRBJ2-7; 13 bases are shared with TRBD2. The sample comprised PBMCs. CDR3 residues: CASSSFGLAGALYYEQYF. The CDR3 coding sequence is TGTGCCAGCAGCTCCTTTGGACTAGCGGGAGCTCTTTACTACGAGCAGTACTTC.